The clone carrying this T cell receptor (beta chain) has just one count. Germline loops: CDR1 GTSNPN, CDR2 SVGIG (reference sequence). The CDR3 contains 14 residues. The V end lost 5 bases, the J end lost 0 bases, and 13 bases lay between the germline ends. This table comes from immunoSEQ multiplex PCR, and its TCRdb copy is limited to in-frame clones, with some not included. The repertoire has approximately 61,000 clones, 75% to 90% of them found once; the top ten carry 4.5% to 5.5%. These data originate in a study of T cells in localized non-small cell lung cancer. The chain joins TRBV30 to TRBJ1-2, with D possibly TRBD1 on 5 matching bases. This specimen consisted of peripheral blood, obtained before any cancer treatment. The receptor was derived from a woman aged 40-75 years with stage I lung adenocarcinoma. The CDR3 coding sequence is TGTGCCTGGGGAGGGGACCGGACTAACTATGGCTACACCTTC. Encoded protein: CAWGGDRTNYGYTF.